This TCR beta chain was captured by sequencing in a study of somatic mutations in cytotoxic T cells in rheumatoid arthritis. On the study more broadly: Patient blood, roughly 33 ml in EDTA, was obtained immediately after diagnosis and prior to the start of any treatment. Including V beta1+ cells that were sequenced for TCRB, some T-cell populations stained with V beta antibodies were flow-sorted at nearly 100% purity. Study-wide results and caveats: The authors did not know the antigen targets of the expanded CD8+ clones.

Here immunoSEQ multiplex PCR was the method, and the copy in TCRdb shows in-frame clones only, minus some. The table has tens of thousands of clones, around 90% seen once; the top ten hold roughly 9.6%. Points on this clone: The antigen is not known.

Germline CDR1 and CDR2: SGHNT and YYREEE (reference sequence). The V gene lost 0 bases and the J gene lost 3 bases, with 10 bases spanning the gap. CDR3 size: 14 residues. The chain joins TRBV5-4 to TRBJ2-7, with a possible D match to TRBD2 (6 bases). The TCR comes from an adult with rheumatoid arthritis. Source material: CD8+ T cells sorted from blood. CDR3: CASSLDGTVYEQYF. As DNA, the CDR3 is TGTGCCAGCAGCTTGGACGGGACTGTCTACGAGCAGTACTTC.